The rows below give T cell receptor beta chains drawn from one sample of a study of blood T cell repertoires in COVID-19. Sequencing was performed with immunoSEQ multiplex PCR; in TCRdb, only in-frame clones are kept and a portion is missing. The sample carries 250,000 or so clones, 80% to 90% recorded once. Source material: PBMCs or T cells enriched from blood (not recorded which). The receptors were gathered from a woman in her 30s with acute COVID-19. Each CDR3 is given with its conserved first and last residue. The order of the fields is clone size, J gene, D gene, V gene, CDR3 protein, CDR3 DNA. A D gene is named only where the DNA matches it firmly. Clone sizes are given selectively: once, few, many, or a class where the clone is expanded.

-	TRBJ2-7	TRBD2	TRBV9	CASSGTSGPYEQYF	TGTGCCAGCAGCGGGACTAGCGGACCCTACGAGCAGTACTTC
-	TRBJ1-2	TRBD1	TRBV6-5	CASSYSRTGGASGYTF	TGTGCCAGCAGTTACTCGAGGACAGGGGGCGCGTCCGGCTACACCTTC
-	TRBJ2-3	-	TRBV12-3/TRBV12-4	CASSSNTPDTQYF	TGTGCCAGCAGTTCAAACACGCCGGATACGCAGTATTTT
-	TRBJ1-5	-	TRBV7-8	CASGAYRDSSNQPQHF	TGTGCCAGCGGTGCATACCGAGATTCTAGCAATCAGCCCCAGCATTTT
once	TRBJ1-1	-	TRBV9	CASSVGTPNTEAFF	TGTGCCAGCAGCGTAGGGACACCGAACACTGAAGCTTTCTTT
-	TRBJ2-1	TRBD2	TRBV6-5	CASTRQAGGHEQFF	TGTGCCAGCACCCGCCAAGCGGGGGGACATGAGCAGTTCTTC
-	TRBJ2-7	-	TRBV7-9	CASSSDTYEQYF	TGTGCCAGCAGCTCGGACACCTACGAGCAGTACTTC
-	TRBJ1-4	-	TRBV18	CASSPPYSRPNEKLFF	TGTGCCAGCTCACCACCGTACAGCCGGCCTAATGAAAAACTGTTTTTT
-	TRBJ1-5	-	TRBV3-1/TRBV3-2	CASSQDPTSNQPQHF	TGTGCCAGCAGCCAAGATCCGACAAGCAATCAGCCCCAGCATTTT
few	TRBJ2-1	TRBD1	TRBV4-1	CASSVGTDFNEQFF	TGCGCCAGCAGCGTAGGGACAGATTTCAATGAGCAGTTCTTC
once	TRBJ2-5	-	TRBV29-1	CSVNYNQETQYF	TGCAGCGTTAATTACAATCAAGAGACCCAGTACTTC
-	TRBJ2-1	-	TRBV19	CASSEGRSRGGYNEQFF	TGTGCCAGTAGTGAAGGGCGGTCGCGGGGTGGGTACAATGAGCAGTTCTTC
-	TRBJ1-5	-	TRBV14	CASSHGEQGPQHF	TGTGCCAGCAGCCATGGGGAACAGGGTCCCCAGCATTTT
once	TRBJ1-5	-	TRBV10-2	CASSDATEQPQHF	TGCGCCAGCAGTGACGCTACAGAACAGCCCCAGCATTTT
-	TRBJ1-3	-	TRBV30	CAWSVAGNTIYF	TGTGCCTGGAGTGTGGCAGGAAACACCATATATTTT
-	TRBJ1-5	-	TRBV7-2	CASSPYYSNQPQHF	TGTGCCAGCAGCCCCTACTATAGCAATCAGCCCCAGCATTTT
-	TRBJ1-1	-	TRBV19	CASSMWSGRNTEAFF	TGTGCCAGTAGTATGTGGTCAGGGCGAAACACTGAAGCTTTCTTT
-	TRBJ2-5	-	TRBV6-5	CASRPGEFGETQYF	TGTGCCAGCAGACCAGGGGAATTTGGAGAGACCCAGTACTTC
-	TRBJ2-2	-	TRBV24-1	CATSESTGLGNTGELFF	TGTGCCACCAGTGAGAGCACAGGGTTGGGGAACACCGGGGAGCTGTTTTTT
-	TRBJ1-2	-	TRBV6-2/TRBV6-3	CASSFQAPRNYGYTF	TGTGCCAGCAGTTTTCAGGCCCCGCGTAACTATGGCTACACCTTC
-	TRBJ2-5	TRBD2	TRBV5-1	CASSLGNGGEETQYF	TGCGCCAGCAGCTTGGGGAACGGGGGGGAAGAGACCCAGTACTTC
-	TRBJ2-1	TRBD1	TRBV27	CASSFDRGPHNEQFF	TGTGCCAGCAGTTTCGACAGGGGGCCCCACAATGAGCAGTTCTTC
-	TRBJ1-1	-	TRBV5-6	CASSLVGGRKTEAFF	TGTGCCAGCAGCTTGGTCGGGGGGAGGAAAACTGAAGCTTTCTTT
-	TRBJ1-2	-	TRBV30	CAWRGVGGRREANYGYTF	TGTGCCTGGAGAGGGGTTGGGGGGAGGAGGGAAGCTAACTATGGCTACACCTTC
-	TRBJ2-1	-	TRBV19	CASRTGNEQFF	TGTGCCAGTAGGACAGGCAATGAGCAGTTCTTC
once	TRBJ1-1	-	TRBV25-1	CASSELLGGGTEAFF	TGTGCCAGCAGTGAATTGTTGGGGGGGGGCACTGAAGCTTTCTTT
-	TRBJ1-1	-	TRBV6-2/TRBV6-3	CASSYPQGGTEAFF	TGTGCCAGCAGTTACCCCCAGGGCGGCACTGAAGCTTTCTTT
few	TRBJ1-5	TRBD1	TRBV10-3	CAISDLGTGDQPQHF	TGTGCCATCAGTGATCTCGGGACAGGGGATCAGCCCCAGCATTTT
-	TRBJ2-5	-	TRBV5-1	CASSSAGGSSTLQETQYF	TGCGCCAGCAGCTCGGCGGGCGGTTCTTCGACTCTTCAGGAGACCCAGTACTTC
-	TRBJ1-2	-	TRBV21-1	CASGYGSANYGYTF	TGTGCCAGCGGCTACGGGTCAGCTAACTATGGCTACACCTTC
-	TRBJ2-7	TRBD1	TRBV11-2	CASSLATDRSYEQYF	TGTGCCAGCAGCTTAGCGACGGACAGGTCCTACGAGCAGTACTTC
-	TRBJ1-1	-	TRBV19	CASSIRGDTEAFF	TGTGCCAGTAGTATTCGGGGGGACACTGAAGCTTTCTTT
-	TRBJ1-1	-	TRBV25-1	CASSEAKGVTEAFF	TGTGCCAGCAGTGAAGCAAAGGGGGTCACTGAAGCTTTCTTT
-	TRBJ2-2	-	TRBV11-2	CASSPRQSNTGELFF	TGTGCCAGCAGCCCTAGACAGTCGAACACCGGGGAGCTGTTTTTT
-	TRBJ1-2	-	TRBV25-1	CASSETDVGRRSGYTF	TGTGCCAGCAGTGAAACCGATGTGGGGCGACGGAGTGGCTACACCTTC
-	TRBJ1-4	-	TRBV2	CASSIDGEEKLFF	TGTGCCAGCAGTATCGACGGGGAAGAAAAACTGTTTTTT
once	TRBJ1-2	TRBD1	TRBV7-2	CASSLAGTDPNYGYTF	TGTGCCAGCAGCTTAGCGGGGACAGACCCAAACTATGGCTACACCTTC
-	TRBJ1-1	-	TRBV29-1	CSVDSWFKGDTEAFF	TGCAGCGTTGACAGTTGGTTTAAGGGGGACACTGAAGCTTTCTTT
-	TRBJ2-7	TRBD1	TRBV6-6	CASRAPGQGVGEQYF	TGTGCCAGCAGAGCACCGGGACAGGGTGTGGGCGAGCAGTACTTC
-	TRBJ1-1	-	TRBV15	CATSREGSYMNTEAFF	TGTGCCACCAGCAGAGAGGGCTCCTACATGAACACTGAAGCTTTCTTT
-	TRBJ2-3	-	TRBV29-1	CSVVQAQDTQYF	TGCAGCGTTGTTCAGGCCCAGGATACGCAGTATTTT
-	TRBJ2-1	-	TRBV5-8	CASSLGLTGMGDEQFF	TGTGCCAGCAGCCTCGGGCTAACAGGGATGGGAGATGAGCAGTTCTTC
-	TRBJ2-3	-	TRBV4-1	CASSQVGGPNTDTQYF	TGCGCCAGCAGCCAAGTAGGAGGACCTAACACAGATACGCAGTATTTT
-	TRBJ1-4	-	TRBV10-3	CAISPLHNEKLFF	TGTGCCATCTCCCCGTTACATAACGAAAAACTGTTTTTT
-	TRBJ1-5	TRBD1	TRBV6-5	CASRTGGLNQPQHF	TGTGCCAGCCGGACAGGGGGGCTCAATCAGCCCCAGCATTTT
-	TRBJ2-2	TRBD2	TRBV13	CASSSRLAGGGNTGELFF	TGTGCCAGCAGCTCCCGACTAGCGGGGGGGGGAAACACCGGGGAGCTGTTTTTT
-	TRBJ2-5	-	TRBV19	CASSIDFEETQYF	TGTGCCAGTAGTATAGACTTCGAAGAGACCCAGTACTTC
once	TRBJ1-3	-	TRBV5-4	CASSFNRDTIYF	TGTGCCAGCAGCTTCAACAGGGACACCATATATTTT
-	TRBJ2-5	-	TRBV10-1	CASSPDREETQYF	TGCGCCAGCAGTCCTGACAGAGAAGAGACCCAGTACTTC
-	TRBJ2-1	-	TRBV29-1	CSVGRDYNEQFF	TGCAGCGTTGGCAGGGATTACAATGAGCAGTTCTTC
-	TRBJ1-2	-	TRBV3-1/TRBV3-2	CASSQDIAVANYGYTF	TGTGCCAGCAGCCAAGATATCGCTGTAGCTAACTATGGCTACACCTTC